This T cell receptor (beta chain) was captured by sequencing in a study of blood T cell repertoires in COVID-19. Turning to the study itself: The analysed material was cDNA or gDNA that came from T cells, B-cell-depleted T cells, or PBMCs.

CDR3 size: 15 residues. CDR1 and CDR2 (germline): MNHEY, SVGAGI. V lost 4 bases and J lost 0, with 9 bases in between. The authors' processing: Amplification with reference gene primers provided the estimates of nucleated cell counts. Clones were sequenced by immunoSEQ multiplex PCR, and TCRdb holds only the in-frame ones, with some missing. V, J and clone size are those of that table, while D and trimming were read from the DNA. The table shows under 200,000 clones, with 90% occurring only once. The chain links TRBV6-5 to TRBJ1-4; maybe TRBD1 (5 bases). The sequencing input was peripheral blood. The sequence was obtained from a man aged 45 to 65 with acute or convalescent COVID-19. The CDR3 DNA follows: TGTGCCAGCAGTTTTATACAGGCAACTAATGAAAAACTGTTTTTT. Translating gives CASSFIQATNEKLFF.